These 31 T cell receptor beta chains share one sample of origin, sequenced in a study of graft-versus-host responses after intestinal transplantation (dated by TCRdb to 2020 to 2022). In light of the paper, this sample's time point label describes: cells obtained before transplantation from donor or recipient. Mixed lymphocyte reactions plated around 200,000 CFSE-labeled pre-transplant responders with around 200,000 irradiated violet-dye-labeled stimulators and were cultured for 6 days. The protocol used for the library was the immunoSEQ multiplex PCR assay. The table was pulled from immuneACCESS by TCRdb, which kept in-frame rearrangements only. Such tables lose some clones; where checked, under half of the loss comes from unresolved V genes, and the rest has no known cause. The sample records tens of thousands of clones, 30% to 40% of which are singletons. The ten largest clones capture 9.2% of the sample.

The source material was alloreactive CD8+ T cells from a mixed lymphocyte reaction culture, sampled before intestinal transplant. This sample's cell subset or site label indicates: CFSE-low proliferating T cells sorted from approximately 6-day pre-transplant mixed lymphocyte reaction (GvH or HvG direction). The source of these receptors is a human patient who received an intestinal transplant.

By sample share, this clone is medium-sized (0.01 to 0.1%). V and J are TRBV6-6 and TRBJ2-3, with unresolved D. This CDR3 comprises 13 residues. Germline V gene lookup returns CDR1 MNHNY and CDR2 SVGAGI (reference sequence). Trimming took 6 bases from V and 6 from J, leaving 13 bases between them. The CDR3 is CASSPIGVDTQYF. CDR3 bases: TGTGCCAGCAGCCCCATTGGGGTGGATACGCAGTATTTT.

The chain carries TRBV2 and TRBJ2-3; D remains ambiguous. Germline-derived CDR1 and CDR2 are SNHLY and FYNNEI. Between the trimmed V and J ends, which lost 0 bases and 7 bases, there was a span of 8 bases. This CDR3 spans 13 amino acids. In nucleotides, the CDR3 is TGTGCCAGCAGTGAAGCCGTCGGCCATACGCAGTATTTT. Translation gives CASSEAVGHTQYF. Filled out from reference TRBV2 and TRBJ2-3, the complete variable domain reads EPEVTQTPSHQVTQMGQEVILRCVPISNHLYFYWYRQILGQKVEFLVSFYNNEISEKSEIFDDQFSVERPDGSNFTLKIRSTKLEDSAMYFCASSEAVGHTQYFGPGTRLTVL.

In its sample, this clone was seen once. The genes are TRBV27 and TRBJ2-1; D gene uncertain. V was cut by 3 bases and J by 3 bases, with 12 bases left in between. The germline gives CDR1 MNHEY, CDR2 SMNVEV (reference sequence). The CDR3 consists of 15 residues. In DNA, the CDR3 is TGTGCCAGCAGTTTGTGGGCAAATGGCTACAATGAGCAGTTCTTC. Translated: CASSLWANGYNEQFF.

This clone appeared a single time. This chain joins TRBV4-1 and TRBJ1-5; D is undetermined. This CDR3 spans 16 amino acids. Germline lookup yields CDR1 MGHRA and CDR2 YSYEKL. Trimming took 1 base from V and 3 from J, leaving 13 bases between them. For the CDR3, the DNA is TGCGCCAGCAGCCAAGGGGCAGCATATAACAATCAGCCCCAGCATTTT. This encodes CASSQGAAYNNQPQHF.

This clone is labeled medium-sized. The CDR3 nucleotides are TGTGCCAGCAGTTTAGGAACCTATCCCTACGAGCAGTACTTC. Its translation is CASSLGTYPYEQYF. The chain has TRBV28 and TRBJ2-7; no clear D gene. CDR3 length: 14 amino acids. Trimming removed 2 bases from V and 2 bases from J, with 10 bases in between. Germline V CDR1 and CDR2: MDHEN, SYDVKM.

This clone was seen more than once but under ten times. This chain connects TRBV27 to TRBJ2-7; D is unresolved. V lost 2 bases, J lost 3 bases, and 11 bases lay in between. The germline gives CDR1 MNHEY, CDR2 SMNVEV (reference sequence). The CDR3 is 14 amino acids. DNA for the CDR3: TGTGCCAGCAGTTTAGGTGGGCCGCACTACGAGCAGTACTTC. It encodes CASSLGGPHYEQYF.

This clone was counted a few times. The chain combines TRBV7-2 with TRBJ2-7; a possible D gene is TRBD1 (6 bases). The CDR3 has 13 amino acids. The V gene's germline CDR1 is SGHTA and CDR2 FQGNSA. V lost 5 bases and J 5 bases, leaving 13 bases between the germline ends. CDR3 in amino acids: CASSQQGFHEQYF. For the CDR3, the DNA is TGTGCCAGCAGCCAACAGGGATTTCACGAGCAGTACTTC.

This chain joins TRBV5-4 and TRBJ2-3; no firm D call. This CDR3 contains 11 residues. Germline loops: CDR1 SGHNT, CDR2 YYREEE (reference sequence). The V end was cut by 4 bases, the J end by 3 bases, with 3 bases between. The CDR3 region has the DNA TGTGCCAGCAGCGAAACAGATACGCAGTATTTT. It codes for CASSETDTQYF. Drawing the rest from reference TRBV5-4 and TRBJ2-3, the complete variable domain is ETGVTQSPTHLIKTRGQQVTLRCSSQSGHNTVSWYQQALGQGPQFIFQYYREEENGRGNFPPRFSGLQFPNYSSELNVNALELDDSALYLCASSETDTQYFGPGTRLTVL.

The chain joins TRBV6-1 to TRBJ2-7; unclear D gene. The germline gives CDR1 MNHNS, CDR2 SASEGT. V lost 0 bases and J 4 bases, leaving 13 bases between the germline ends. CDR3 length: 15 residues. The CDR3 reads CASSEAWLKPYEQYF. CDR3 bases: TGTGCCAGCAGTGAAGCCTGGTTAAAACCTTACGAGCAGTACTTC.

The rearrangement joins TRBV11-1 to TRBJ2-1; the match to TRBD2 covers 15 bases. The V gene's germline CDR1 is SGHAT and CDR2 FQDESV (reference sequence). The CDR3 is 17 amino acids. Unmatched junction bases numbered 10, after V lost 5 bases and J lost 8 bases. DNA of the CDR3: TGTGCCAGCAGCCGTGGAGGACTAGCGGGGGGGCCTTATGAGCAGTTCTTC. This sequence encodes CASSRGGLAGGPYEQFF.

This clone is classed as medium-sized. V gene TRBV28 combines with J gene TRBJ2-7, with D perhaps matching TRBD2 (6 bases). V gave up 6 bases and J gave up 0 bases, with 15 bases separating them. Germline V gene lookup returns CDR1 MDHEN and CDR2 SYDVKM. CDR3 size: 15 residues. CDR3 sequence: CASSTIDGSSYEQYF. The CDR3 region has the DNA TGTGCCAGCAGCACCATAGACGGGAGCTCCTACGAGCAGTACTTC.

The rearrangement links TRBV6-1 to TRBJ2-7; D gene uncertain. V shed 2 bases and J shed 2 bases, with 7 bases lying between them. There are 13 residues in the CDR3. Germline V gene lookup returns CDR1 MNHNS and CDR2 SASEGT. The CDR3 is CASSENGAYEQYF. As DNA, the CDR3 is TGTGCCAGCAGTGAAAACGGCGCCTACGAGCAGTACTTC.

This clone was seen only a few times. This chain connects TRBV29-1 to TRBJ2-1, with a weak D call TRBD1 (5 bases). The CDR3 has 13 residues. Trimming stripped 5 bases from V and 4 bases from J, with 12 bases between. In germline, CDR1 is SQVTM, CDR2 ANQGSEA. The CDR3 reads CSVFWTSYNEQFF. DNA for the CDR3: TGCAGCGTTTTCTGGACATCTTACAATGAGCAGTTCTTC.

The J gene is TRBJ2-7, the V gene TRBV19; no reliable D call. The CDR3 length is 11 residues. The germline gives CDR1 LNHDA, CDR2 SQIVND (reference sequence). Trimming removed 6 bases from V and 3 bases from J, with 6 bases in between. In DNA, the CDR3 is TGTGCCAGTAGCGATAGCTACGAGCAGTACTTC. This translates into CASSDSYEQYF.

The chain has TRBV19 and TRBJ2-3; TRBD2 matches at 13 bases. Trimming took 5 bases from V and 4 from J; bases not matched to a gene: 9. The CDR3 totals 17 residues. The germline gives CDR1 LNHDA, CDR2 SQIVND (reference sequence). Here the CDR3 DNA reads TGTGCCAGTAGTCCCGAGCCGGGACTAGCGGGGCCAGATACGCAGTATTTT. This sequence encodes CASSPEPGLAGPDTQYF.

This rearrangement joins TRBV19 to TRBJ1-1; 7 positions agree with TRBD1. From germline, CDR1 is LNHDA and CDR2 SQIVND (reference sequence). This CDR3 contains 13 residues. After removal of 4 bases from V and 4 bases from J, the junction contained 3 bases not matched to a gene. In nucleotides, the CDR3 is TGTGCCAGTAGTACGACAGGGAGCACTGAAGCTTTCTTT. It encodes CASSTTGSTEAFF.

This chain connects TRBV4-1 to TRBJ1-1; D ambiguous. The CDR3 consists of 14 residues. Per germline, CDR1 MGHRA and CDR2 YSYEKL. Between the trimmed V and J ends, which lost 0 bases and 1 base, there was a span of 6 bases. The CDR3 reads CASSQEPENTEAFF. The CDR3 coding sequence is TGCGCCAGCAGCCAAGAACCCGAGAACACTGAAGCTTTCTTT.

This clone was seen a few times. This chain joins TRBV28 and TRBJ2-1, with 9 positions matching TRBD2. The CDR3 extends over 16 amino acids. Germline CDR1 is MDHEN and CDR2 is SYDVKM. Trimming at V came to 3 bases and at J to 5 bases, leaving 8 bases not matched to a gene. CDR3 sequence reads: CASSFLPREGHNEQFF. For the CDR3, the DNA is TGTGCCAGCAGTTTTCTCCCGCGGGAGGGACACAATGAGCAGTTCTTC.

The chain has TRBV4-1 and TRBJ2-7; 9 nucleotides line up with TRBD1. This CDR3 has 16 residues. Germline CDR1 reads MGHRA; CDR2 reads YSYEKL. J lost 3 bases, V lost 4 bases, and 10 bases had no gene match. CDR3 sequence reads: CASSPAQGTGFYEQYF. The DNA for the CDR3 is TGCGCCAGCAGCCCCGCTCAGGGGACAGGGTTCTACGAGCAGTACTTC.

The gene calls are TRBV7-9 and TRBJ2-1, with TRBD1 matching over 10 bases. After removal of 0 bases from V and 2 bases from J, the junction contained 7 bases not matched to a gene. Germline V gene data show CDR1 as SEHNR and CDR2 as FQNEAQ (reference sequence). The CDR3 loop spans 18 amino acids. CDR3 nucleotides: TGTGCCAGCAGCTTAGCGCCGGACAGGGGGTGGACCTACAATGAGCAGTTCTTC. This codes for CASSLAPDRGWTYNEQFF.

The J gene is TRBJ2-7, the V gene TRBV2; D gene ambiguous. In germline, CDR1 is SNHLY, CDR2 FYNNEI. V was trimmed by 3 bases and J by 4 bases, leaving 10 bases between them. The CDR3 is made up of 13 amino acids. The CDR3 DNA follows: TGTGCCAGCAGTGACACAGAAGGATACGAGCAGTACTTC. Translation: CASSDTEGYEQYF. The complete variable domain, with remaining parts taken from reference TRBV2 and TRBJ2-7, reads EPEVTQTPSHQVTQMGQEVILRCVPISNHLYFYWYRQILGQKVEFLVSFYNNEISEKSEIFDDQFSVERPDGSNFTLKIRSTKLEDSAMYFCASSDTEGYEQYFGPGTRLTVT.

This clone showed up just a few times. The chain couples TRBV4-1 to TRBJ2-7, with D tentatively TRBD1 (5 bases). The germline V gene encodes CDR1 MGHRA and CDR2 YSYEKL. This CDR3 region has 14 residues. V gave up 5 bases and J gave up 2 bases, with 13 bases separating them. The CDR3 region is CASSRGLSPYEQYF. The CDR3, as DNA: TGCGCCAGCAGCAGGGGCCTCTCCCCCTACGAGCAGTACTTC.

The chain couples TRBV6-1 to TRBJ2-7; 11 bases align to TRBD2. CDR1 is MNHNS, CDR2 SASEGT, per germline. J was trimmed by 2 bases and V by 7 bases; bases with no gene match: 4. This CDR3 has 14 residues. In DNA, the CDR3 is TGTGCCAGCACCGGGACTAGCGGAGCCTACGAGCAGTACTTC. It encodes CASTGTSGAYEQYF.

The chain couples TRBV19 to TRBJ2-2; 8 bases align to TRBD2. CDR3 length: 15 amino acids. Germline V gene lookup returns CDR1 LNHDA and CDR2 SQIVND (reference sequence). With V trimmed by 7 bases and J by 4 bases, 8 bases remained unmatched. The CDR3 here is CASKAGGGITGELFF. The CDR3 coding sequence is TGTGCCAGTAAAGCCGGGGGGGGTATCACCGGGGAGCTGTTTTTT.

The chain combines TRBV29-1 with TRBJ2-5; no clear D. Germline assignment: CDR1 SQVTM and CDR2 ANQGSEA. V was cut by 6 bases and J by 4 bases, with 12 bases left in between. This CDR3 region has 12 residues. The CDR3 DNA sequence: TGCAGCGTCCGTCAGCCCAGAGAGACCCAGTACTTC. Protein sequence: CSVRQPRETQYF.

The gene calls are TRBV4-1 and TRBJ1-1, with TRBD1 matching over 9 bases. V dropped 4 bases and J dropped 0; count of bases not matched to a gene: 3. There are 15 residues in the CDR3. CDR1 and CDR2 (germline): MGHRA, YSYEKL. The CDR3 DNA reads TGCGCCAGCAGCCCACGGACAGGGGTGAACACTGAAGCTTTCTTT. Encoded protein: CASSPRTGVNTEAFF.

This chain connects TRBV9 to TRBJ2-5, with TRBD2 matching 7 bases. J was trimmed by 2 bases and V by 0 bases; bases with no gene match: 1. CDR1 and CDR2 (germline): SGDLS, YYNGEE. The CDR3 is made up of 14 amino acids. CDR3 protein: CASSVVGGQETQYF. In nucleotides, the CDR3 is TGTGCCAGCAGCGTAGTCGGGGGGCAAGAGACCCAGTACTTC. Looking up the rest from reference TRBV9 and TRBJ2-5 gives the full variable domain: DSGVTQTPKHLITATGQRVTLRCSPRSGDLSVYWYQQSLDQGLQFLIQYYNGEERAKGNILERFSAQQFPDLHSELNLSSLELGDSALYFCASSVVGGQETQYFGPGTRLLVL.

The V call is TRBV5-1, the J call TRBJ1-2; possible D gene TRBD1, 5 bases. This CDR3 has 12 residues. V lost 5 bases and J 4 bases, leaving 9 bases between the germline ends. Germline V lookup: CDR1 SGHRS, CDR2 YFSETQ. This CDR3 is CASSPGTYGYTF. The CDR3 region has the DNA TGCGCCAGCAGTCCAGGGACCTATGGCTACACCTTC.

The chain joins TRBV2 to TRBJ2-7; 7 nucleotides align to TRBD1. V shed 0 bases and J 6 bases; nucleotides not matched to a gene: 11. CDR3 length: 16 residues. Germline CDR1 and CDR2: SNHLY and FYNNEI. The CDR3 DNA sequence: TGTGCCAGCAGTGAAGCGACGACAGGGATCCCCTCCGAGCAGTACTTC. Its translation is CASSEATTGIPSEQYF.

The chain couples TRBV7-9 to TRBJ1-6, with D perhaps TRBD1 (5 bases). Trimming took off 5 bases at V and 5 bases at J, with 19 bases between the two ends. This CDR3 comprises 17 residues. CDR1 SEHNR and CDR2 FQNEAQ come from the germline V gene (reference sequence). Written as DNA, the CDR3 is TGTGCCAGCAGCAATCAAGGGGCGAGGATGAATAATTCACCCCTCCACTTT. Amino acids: CASSNQGARMNNSPLHF.

CDR3 DNA: TGCGCCAGCAGCTCAGGACAGGGGGGAGGTTTATCCGAGAATGAGCAGTTCTTC. Its translation is CASSSGQGGGLSENEQFF. J is TRBJ2-1 and V is TRBV5-1, with TRBD1 identical over 10 bases. This CDR3 region has 18 residues. CDR1 and CDR2 from the germline V gene are SGHRS and YFSETQ. Trimming removed 3 bases from V and 7 bases from J; junction bases left unmatched: 16.